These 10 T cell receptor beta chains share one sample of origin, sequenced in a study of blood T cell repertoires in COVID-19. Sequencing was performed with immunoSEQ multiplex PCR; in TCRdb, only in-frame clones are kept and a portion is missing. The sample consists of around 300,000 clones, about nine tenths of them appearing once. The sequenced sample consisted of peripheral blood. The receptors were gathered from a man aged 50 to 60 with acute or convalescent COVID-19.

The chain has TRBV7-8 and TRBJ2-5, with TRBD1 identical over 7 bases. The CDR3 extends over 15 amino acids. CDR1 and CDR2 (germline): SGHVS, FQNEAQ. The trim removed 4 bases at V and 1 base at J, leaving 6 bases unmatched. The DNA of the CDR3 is TGTGCCAGCAGCTCCGACAGGGTCCTCCAAGAGACCCAGTACTTC. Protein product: CASSSDRVLQETQYF.

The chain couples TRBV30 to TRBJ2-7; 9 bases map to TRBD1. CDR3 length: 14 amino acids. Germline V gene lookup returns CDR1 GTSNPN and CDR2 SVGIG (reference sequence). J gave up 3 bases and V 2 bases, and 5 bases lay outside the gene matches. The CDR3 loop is CAWSRTGDNYEQYF. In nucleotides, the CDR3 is TGTGCCTGGAGTCGGACAGGGGATAACTACGAGCAGTACTTC. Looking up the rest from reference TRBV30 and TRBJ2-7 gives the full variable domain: SQTIHQWPATLVQPVGSPLSLECTVEGTSNPNLYWYRQAAGRGLQLLFYSVGIGQISSEVPQNLSASRPQDRQFILSSKKLLLSDSGFYLCAWSRTGDNYEQYFGPGTRLTVT.

The CDR3 region has the DNA TGTGCCAGCACCAACGGGGATCAGCCCCAGCATTTT. This codes for CASTNGDQPQHF. The chain employs TRBV2 and TRBJ1-5; unclear D gene. V dropped 7 bases and J dropped 5 bases, with 9 bases sitting between them. CDR1 SNHLY and CDR2 FYNNEI come from the germline V gene. The CDR3 contains 12 residues.

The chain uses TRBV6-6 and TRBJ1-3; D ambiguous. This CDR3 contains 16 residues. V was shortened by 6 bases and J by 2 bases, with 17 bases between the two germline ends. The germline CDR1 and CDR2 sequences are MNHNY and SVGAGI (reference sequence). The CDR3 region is CASSPTPLKPGNTIYF. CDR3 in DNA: TGTGCCAGCAGCCCTACCCCTCTAAAGCCTGGAAACACCATATATTTT.

The CDR3 reads CASSVGRGANYGYTF. In DNA form, the CDR3 reads TGTGCCAGCAGCGTAGGCCGGGGTGCTAACTATGGCTACACCTTC. J is TRBJ1-2 and V is TRBV9; no reliable D call. V was clipped by 0 bases and J by 0 bases, with 9 bases between them. This CDR3 is 15 amino acids long. Germline CDR1 SGDLS, CDR2 YYNGEE.

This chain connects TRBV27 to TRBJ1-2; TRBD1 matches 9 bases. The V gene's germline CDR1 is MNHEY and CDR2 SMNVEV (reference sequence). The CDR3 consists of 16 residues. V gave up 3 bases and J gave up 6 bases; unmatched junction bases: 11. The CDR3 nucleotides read TGTGCCAGCAGTTTTTTAGGACAGGGGATGGTAAATGGCTACACCTTC. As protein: CASSFLGQGMVNGYTF.

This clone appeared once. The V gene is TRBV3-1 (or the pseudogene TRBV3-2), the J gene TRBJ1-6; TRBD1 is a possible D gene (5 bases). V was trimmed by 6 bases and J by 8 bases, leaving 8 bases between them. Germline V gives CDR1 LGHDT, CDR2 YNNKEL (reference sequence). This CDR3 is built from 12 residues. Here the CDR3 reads CASRGVDSPLHF. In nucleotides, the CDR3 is TGTGCCAGCAGAGGGGTCGATTCACCCCTCCACTTT.

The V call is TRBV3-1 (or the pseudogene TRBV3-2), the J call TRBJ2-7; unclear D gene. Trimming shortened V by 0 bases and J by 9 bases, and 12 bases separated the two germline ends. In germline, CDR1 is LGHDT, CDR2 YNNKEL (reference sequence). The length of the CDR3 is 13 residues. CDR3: CASSQEVSFRQYF. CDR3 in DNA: TGTGCCAGCAGCCAAGAAGTGAGCTTTCGGCAGTACTTC.

The CDR3 is CASSQRDREGGYTF. The CDR3 DNA follows: TGCGCCAGCAGCCAACGCGACAGGGAAGGAGGCTACACCTTC. V usage is TRBV4-1 and J usage is TRBJ1-2; 7 bases agree with TRBD1. In germline, CDR1 is MGHRA, CDR2 YSYEKL. The CDR3 consists of 14 residues. The junction had 8 bases not matched to a gene; V was cut back by 2 bases and J by 8 bases.

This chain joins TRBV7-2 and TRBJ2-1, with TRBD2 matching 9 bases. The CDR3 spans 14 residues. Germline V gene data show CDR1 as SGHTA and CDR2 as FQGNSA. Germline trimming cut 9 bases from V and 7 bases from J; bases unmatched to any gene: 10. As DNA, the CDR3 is TGTGCCAGTGGCTTGACTAGCGGTACGAATGAGCAGTTCTTC. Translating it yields CASGLTSGTNEQFF.